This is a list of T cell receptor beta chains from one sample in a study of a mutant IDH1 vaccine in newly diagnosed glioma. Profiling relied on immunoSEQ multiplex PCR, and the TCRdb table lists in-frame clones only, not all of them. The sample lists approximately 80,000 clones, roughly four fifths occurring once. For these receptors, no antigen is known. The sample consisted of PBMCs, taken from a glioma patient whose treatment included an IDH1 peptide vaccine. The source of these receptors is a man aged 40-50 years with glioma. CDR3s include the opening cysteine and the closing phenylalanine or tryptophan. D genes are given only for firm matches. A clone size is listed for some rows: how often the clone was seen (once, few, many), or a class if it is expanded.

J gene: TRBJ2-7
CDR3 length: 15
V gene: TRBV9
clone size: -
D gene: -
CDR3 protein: CASSPTDYLAGEQYF

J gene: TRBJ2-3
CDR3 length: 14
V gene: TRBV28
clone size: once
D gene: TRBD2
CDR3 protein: CASSLGRGTDTQYF

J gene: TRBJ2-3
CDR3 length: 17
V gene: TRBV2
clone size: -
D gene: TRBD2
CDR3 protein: CASTGSGGAPQVDTQYF

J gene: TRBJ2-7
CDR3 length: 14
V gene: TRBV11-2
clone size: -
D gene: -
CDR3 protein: CASSPRDFSYEQYF

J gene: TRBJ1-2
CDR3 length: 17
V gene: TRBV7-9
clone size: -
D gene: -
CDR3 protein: CASSLATHGVGDYGYTF

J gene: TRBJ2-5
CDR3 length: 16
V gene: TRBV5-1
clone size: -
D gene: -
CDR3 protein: CASSLAWGGRRETQYF

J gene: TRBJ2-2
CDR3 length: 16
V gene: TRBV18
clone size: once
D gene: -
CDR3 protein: CASSPQDVHITGELFF

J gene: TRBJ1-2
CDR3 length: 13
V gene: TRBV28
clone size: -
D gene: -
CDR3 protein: CASSFPVSSGYTF

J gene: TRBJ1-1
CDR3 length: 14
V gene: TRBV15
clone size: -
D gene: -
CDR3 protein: CATSGESSWTEAFF

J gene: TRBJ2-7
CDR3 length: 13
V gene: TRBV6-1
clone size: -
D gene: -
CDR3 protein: CATQRGEMTEQYF

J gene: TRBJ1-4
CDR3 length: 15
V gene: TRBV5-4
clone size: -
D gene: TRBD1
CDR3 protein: CASSFGGQLNEKLFF

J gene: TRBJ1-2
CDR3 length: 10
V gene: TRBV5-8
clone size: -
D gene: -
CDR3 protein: CASSGYGYTF

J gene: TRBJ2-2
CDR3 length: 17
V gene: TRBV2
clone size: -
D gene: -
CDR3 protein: CASSEFIGVPNTGELFF